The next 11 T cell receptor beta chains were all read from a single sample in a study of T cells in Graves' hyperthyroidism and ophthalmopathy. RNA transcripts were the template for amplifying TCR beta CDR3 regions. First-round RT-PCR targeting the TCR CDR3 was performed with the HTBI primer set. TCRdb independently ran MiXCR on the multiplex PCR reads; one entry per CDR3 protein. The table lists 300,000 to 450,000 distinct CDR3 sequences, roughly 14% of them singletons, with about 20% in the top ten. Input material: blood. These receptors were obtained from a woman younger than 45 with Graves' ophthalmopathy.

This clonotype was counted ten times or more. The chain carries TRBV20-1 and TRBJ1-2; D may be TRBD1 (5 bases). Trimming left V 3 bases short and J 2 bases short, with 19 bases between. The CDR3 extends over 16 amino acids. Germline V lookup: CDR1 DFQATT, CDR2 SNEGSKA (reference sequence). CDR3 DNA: TGCAGTGCTAGCCCTGGGACCTCGAGTCGAAACTATGGCTACACCTTC. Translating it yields CSASPGTSSRNYGYTF.

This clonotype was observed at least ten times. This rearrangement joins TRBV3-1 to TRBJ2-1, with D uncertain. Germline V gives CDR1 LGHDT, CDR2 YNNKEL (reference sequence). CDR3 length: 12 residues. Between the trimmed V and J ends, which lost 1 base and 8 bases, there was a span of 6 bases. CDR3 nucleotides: TGTGCCAGCAGCCAAGGAAGGGATGAGCAGTTCTTC. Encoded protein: CASSQGRDEQFF.

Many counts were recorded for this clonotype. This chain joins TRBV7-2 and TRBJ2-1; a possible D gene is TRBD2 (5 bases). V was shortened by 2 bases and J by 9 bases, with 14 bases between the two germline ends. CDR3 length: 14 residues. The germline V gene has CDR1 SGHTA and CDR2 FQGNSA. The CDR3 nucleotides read TGTGCCAGCAGCTTACATGGTAGCGATGGTGAGCAGTTCTTC. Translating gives CASSLHGSDGEQFF.

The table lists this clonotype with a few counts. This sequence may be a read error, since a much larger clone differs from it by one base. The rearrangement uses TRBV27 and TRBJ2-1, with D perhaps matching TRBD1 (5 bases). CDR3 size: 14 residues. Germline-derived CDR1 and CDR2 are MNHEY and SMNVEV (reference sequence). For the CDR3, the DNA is TGTGCCAGCAGTTTATGGGGCTCCCACAATGAGCAGTTCTTC. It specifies CASSLWGSHNEQFF.

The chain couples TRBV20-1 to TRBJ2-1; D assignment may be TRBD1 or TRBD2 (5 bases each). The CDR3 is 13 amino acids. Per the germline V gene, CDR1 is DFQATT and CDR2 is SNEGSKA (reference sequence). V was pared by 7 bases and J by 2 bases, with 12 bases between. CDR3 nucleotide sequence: TGCAGTGTAGCGAGGGGAGCCTACAATGAGCAGTTCTTC. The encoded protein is CSVARGAYNEQFF.

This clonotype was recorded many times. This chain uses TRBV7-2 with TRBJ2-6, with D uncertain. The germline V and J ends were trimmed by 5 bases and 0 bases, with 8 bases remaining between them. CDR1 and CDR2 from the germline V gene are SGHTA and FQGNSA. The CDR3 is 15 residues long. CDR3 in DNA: TGTGCCAGCAGCAAAGATTTCTCTGGGGCCAACGTCCTGACTTTC. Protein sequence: CASSKDFSGANVLTF.

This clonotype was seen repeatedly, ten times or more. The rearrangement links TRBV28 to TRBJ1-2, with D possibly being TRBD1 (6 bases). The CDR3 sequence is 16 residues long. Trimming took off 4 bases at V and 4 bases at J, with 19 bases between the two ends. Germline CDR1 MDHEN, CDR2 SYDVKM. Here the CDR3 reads CASSSYAGGVSYGYTF. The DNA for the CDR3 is TGTGCCAGCAGTTCGTACGCGGGGGGCGTATCCTATGGCTACACCTTC.

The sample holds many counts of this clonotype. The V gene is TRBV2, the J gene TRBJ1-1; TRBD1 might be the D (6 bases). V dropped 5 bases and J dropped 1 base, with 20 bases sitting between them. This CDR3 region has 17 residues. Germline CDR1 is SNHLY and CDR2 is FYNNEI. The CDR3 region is CASSQPPGYRENTEAFF. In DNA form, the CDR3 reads TGTGCCAGCAGTCAACCCCCAGGTTACAGGGAGAACACTGAAGCTTTCTTT.

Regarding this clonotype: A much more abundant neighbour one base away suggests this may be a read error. CDR3 residues: CASSQPGTSGGETQYF. The CDR3 region has the DNA TGTGCCAGCAGCCAACCCGGGACTAGCGGGGGTGAGACCCAGTACTTC. V usage is TRBV3-1 and J usage is TRBJ2-5; 14 nucleotides align to TRBD2. Germline V gene data show CDR1 as LGHDT and CDR2 as YNNKEL (reference sequence). The CDR3 has 16 residues. After removal of 2 bases from V and 5 bases from J, the junction contained 4 bases not matched to a gene.

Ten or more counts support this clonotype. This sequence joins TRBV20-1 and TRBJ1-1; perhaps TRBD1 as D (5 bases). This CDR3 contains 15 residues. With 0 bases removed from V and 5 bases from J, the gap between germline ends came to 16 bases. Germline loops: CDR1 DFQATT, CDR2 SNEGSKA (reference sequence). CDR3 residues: CSARDVGRGETEAFF. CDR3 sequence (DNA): TGCAGTGCTAGAGACGTCGGACGAGGGGAGACTGAAGCTTTCTTT.

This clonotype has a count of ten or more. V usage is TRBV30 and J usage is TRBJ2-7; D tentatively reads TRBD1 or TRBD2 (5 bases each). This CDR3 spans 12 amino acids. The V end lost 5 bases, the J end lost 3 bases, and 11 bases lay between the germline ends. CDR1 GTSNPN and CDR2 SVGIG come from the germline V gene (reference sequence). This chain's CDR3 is CAWGDGLYEQYF. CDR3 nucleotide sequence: TGTGCCTGGGGGGACGGACTCTACGAGCAGTACTTC.